These 19 T cell receptor beta chains were all obtained from the same sample, sequenced in a study of blood T cells in healthy people across ages (dated by TCRdb to about 2015). Library generation was performed with 5' RACE. A second PCR of about 6 to 12 cycles was run with a J-beta primer mix and a sample-barcoded 5' primer. Using fastp at Q25 and MiXCR, TCRdb reprocessed the public reads and kept productive beta chains. Every CDR3 protein is listed once, alongside the most common genes and DNA of its rows. For this sample the table gives fewer than 2,000,000 distinct CDR3 sequences, of which roughly two fifths were detected only once. The ten largest account for roughly 24% of the sample. Source material: blood. The source of these receptors is a human donor in good health.

This clonotype was picked up a small number of times. The V call is TRBV11-2, the J call TRBJ2-1; 7 bases map to TRBD2. This CDR3 comprises 14 residues. Per germline, CDR1 SGHAT and CDR2 FQNNGV. The V segment lost 1 base and the J segment 9 bases; nucleotides outside the gene matches: 6. This CDR3 is CASSLVGGLGEQFF. As DNA, the CDR3 is TGTGCCAGCAGCTTAGTGGGGGGGTTAGGTGAGCAGTTCTTC.

V and J are TRBV29-1 and TRBJ2-2; 9 positions match TRBD1. J lost 4 bases, V lost 5 bases, and 8 bases had no gene match. CDR3 length: 15 residues. The germline V gene encodes CDR1 SQVTM and CDR2 ANQGSEA. This CDR3 is CSVSRTGVGTGELFF. The CDR3, as DNA: TGCAGCGTTTCCCGGACAGGGGTAGGCACCGGGGAGCTGTTTTTT.

The rearrangement links TRBV6-2 or TRBV6-3 to TRBJ1-1, with D possibly TRBD1 on 6 matching bases. The germline V gene encodes CDR1 MNHEY and CDR2 SVGEGT. Between the trimmed V and J ends, which lost 1 base and 6 bases, there was a span of 12 bases. The CDR3 sequence is 14 residues long. The CDR3 DNA reads TGTGCCAGCAGTTACTATGGGGGACATGCTGAAGCTTTCTTT. It codes for CASSYYGGHAEAFF.

In this sample, this clonotype turned up a few times. V gene TRBV10-3 combines with J gene TRBJ1-2, with D perhaps matching TRBD1 (6 bases). V gave up 5 bases and J gave up 3 bases, with 10 bases separating them. The CDR3 is 13 residues long. Germline assignment: CDR1 ENHRY and CDR2 SYGVKD. The CDR3 DNA follows: TGTGCCATCAGTACAGGGAACGACTATGGCTACACCTTC. It encodes CAISTGNDYGYTF.

The chain employs TRBV4-3 and TRBJ1-1; D uncertain. Per germline, CDR1 LGHNA and CDR2 YSLEER. V gave up 6 bases and J gave up 7 bases, with 21 bases separating them. The CDR3 sequence is 15 residues long. The CDR3 region has the DNA TGCGCCAGCAGTAATCTTTGGGCCGGTAATTATGAAGCTTTCTTT. Amino acids: CASSNLWAGNYEAFF.

The genes are TRBV6-2 or TRBV6-3 and TRBJ1-5; 8 bases align to TRBD1. Germline CDR1 is MNHEY and CDR2 is SVGEGT. The CDR3 contains 15 residues. The V segment lost 6 bases and the J segment 0 bases; nucleotides outside the gene matches: 4. This CDR3 reads CASRQTGASNQPQHF. The CDR3 DNA reads TGTGCCAGCAGACAGACAGGGGCTAGCAATCAGCCCCAGCATTTT.

On this clonotype: A much larger clone lies a single base off, so this may be a read error. This chain uses TRBV7-2 with TRBJ2-5; D unresolved. The CDR3 is 15 residues long. Germline V lookup: CDR1 SGHTA, CDR2 FQGNSA. CDR3 loop: CASSLAGQSQETRYF. The DNA of the CDR3 is TGTGCCAGCAGCTTAGCTGGGCAGTCACAAGAGACCCGGTACTTC. The full variable domain, completed using reference TRBV7-2 and TRBJ2-5, is GAGVSQSPSNKVTEKGKDVELRCDPISGHTALYWYRQSLGQGLEFLIYFQGNSAPDKSGLPSDRFSAERTGGSVSTLTIQRTQQEDSAVYLCASSLAGQSQETRYFGPGTRLLVL.

The chain couples TRBV4-1 to TRBJ2-1, with unresolved D. V shed 3 bases and J shed 5 bases, with 11 bases lying between them. Per germline, CDR1 MGHRA and CDR2 YSYEKL. CDR3 size: 14 residues. CDR3 DNA: TGCGCCAGCAGCCAGGATTTCTTGCACAATGAGCAGTTCTTC. It is translated as CASSQDFLHNEQFF.

This clonotype appeared a single time. The V gene is TRBV5-5, the J gene TRBJ2-7, with 10 nucleotides matching TRBD2. The J call may be faulty, since TRBJ2-5 better matches the DNA end. This CDR3 is built from 14 residues. Germline V gene sequence: CDR1 SGHKS, CDR2 YYEKEE (reference sequence). The CDR3 is CASSRGLAWETQYF. CDR3 nucleotide sequence: TGTGCCAGCAGCCGGGGACTAGCGTGGGAGACCCAGTACTTC.

A few counts support this clonotype. V gene TRBV7-2 combines with J gene TRBJ1-2, with D unclear. V dropped 6 bases and J dropped 4 bases, with 12 bases sitting between them. Germline CDR1 SGHTA, CDR2 FQGNSA. The CDR3 consists of 13 residues. The CDR3 bases are TGTGCCAGCAGGCGACCGGGGAGCTATGGCTACACCTTC. It yields the protein CASRRPGSYGYTF. The whole variable domain, filled in from reference TRBV7-2 and TRBJ1-2, reads GAGVSQSPSNKVTEKGKDVELRCDPISGHTALYWYRQSLGQGLEFLIYFQGNSAPDKSGLPSDRFSAERTGGSVSTLTIQRTQQEDSAVYLCASRRPGSYGYTFGSGTRLTVV.

The chain has TRBV5-1 and TRBJ2-3, with 7 bases identical to TRBD2. This CDR3 contains 15 residues. Germline assignment: CDR1 SGHRS and CDR2 YFSETQ. After removal of 5 bases from V and 0 bases from J, the junction contained 6 bases not matched to a gene. The CDR3 bases are TGCGCCAGCAGAATGTGGGGGGGGAGCACAGATACGCAGTATTTT. Amino acid sequence: CASRMWGGSTDTQYF.

The chain combines TRBV5-6 with TRBJ1-5, with 11 bases lining up with TRBD1. CDR3 size: 16 residues. V dropped 4 bases and J dropped 0; count of bases not matched to a gene: 3. Germline V gives CDR1 SGHDT, CDR2 YYEEEE. The CDR3 loop reads CASSGDRGNSNQPQHF. The DNA of the CDR3 is TGTGCCAGCAGCGGGGACAGGGGGAATAGCAATCAGCCCCAGCATTTT. Supplemented by reference TRBV5-6 and TRBJ1-5, the full variable domain reads DAGVTQSPTHLIKTRGQQVTLRCSPKSGHDTVSWYQQALGQGPQFIFQYYEEEERQRGNFPDRFSGHQFPNYSSELNVNALLLGDSALYLCASSGDRGNSNQPQHFGDGTRLSIL.

The chain is built from TRBV29-1 and TRBJ2-1, with D perhaps matching TRBD1 or TRBD2 (6 bases each). In germline, CDR1 is SQVTM, CDR2 ANQGSEA. There are 12 residues in the CDR3. The germline V and J ends were trimmed by 7 bases and 10 bases, with 17 bases remaining between them. The CDR3 is CSAATGAYEQFF. CDR3 DNA: TGCAGCGCTGCTACGGGGGCCTACGAGCAGTTCTTC.

V usage is TRBV7-2 and J usage is TRBJ2-7; possible D gene TRBD1, 8 bases. The length of the CDR3 is 18 residues. Trimming left V 6 bases short and J 4 bases short, with 28 bases between. Germline V gene lookup returns CDR1 SGHTA and CDR2 FQGNSA. CDR3 region: CASSFSGGPGTGTYEQYF. The CDR3, as DNA: TGTGCCAGCAGTTTTTCCGGGGGGCCCGGGACAGGAACATACGAGCAGTACTTC.

The gene calls are TRBV18 and TRBJ2-1; D remains ambiguous. The CDR3 sequence is 11 residues long. Trimming stripped 5 bases from V and 14 bases from J, with 13 bases between. Germline V CDR1 and CDR2: KGHSH, LQKENI. CDR3 amino acids: CASSSEKTEFF. The CDR3 coding sequence is TGTGCCAGCTCATCGGAAAAAACGGAGTTCTTC.

This clonotype came up a few times. The gene calls are TRBV6-2 or TRBV6-3 and TRBJ2-1, with D uncertain. The CDR3 is made up of 12 amino acids. Per the germline V gene, CDR1 is MNHEY and CDR2 is SVGEGT. V was shortened by 5 bases and J by 8 bases, with 10 bases between the two germline ends. The CDR3 DNA reads as TGTGCCAGCAGTCTACGGACCCATGAGCAGTTCTTC. Residues: CASSLRTHEQFF.

This clonotype has only a few counts. One end of the junction is discordant with germline, which a read error may explain. This chain uses TRBV7-3 with TRBJ2-5, with D possibly TRBD1 on 7 matching bases. Per the germline V gene, CDR1 is SGHTA and CDR2 is FQGTGA. CDR3 length equals 15 residues. The CDR3 sequence: CANSSGGEQGETQYF. For the CDR3, the DNA is TGTGCCAACAGCTCGGGCGGGGAACAGGGGGAGACCCAGTACTTC.

The chain is built from TRBV7-3 and TRBJ1-1, with D uncertain. CDR1 SGHTA and CDR2 FQGTGA come from the germline V gene. The length of the CDR3 is 13 residues. V was clipped by 5 bases and J by 4 bases, with 11 bases between them. For the CDR3, the DNA is TGTGCCAGCAGCCCAACGAGGACCACTGAAGCTTTCTTT. Encoded protein: CASSPTRTTEAFF.

There are a few counts of this clonotype. The V call is TRBV28, the J call TRBJ2-6, with D tentatively TRBD1 (6 bases). The CDR3 covers 16 residues. Trimming left V 4 bases short and J 0 bases short, with 10 bases between. Germline V CDR1 and CDR2: MDHEN, SYDVKM. The CDR3 reads CASSYGGHSGANVLTF. CDR3 nucleotide sequence: TGTGCCAGCAGTTATGGGGGACACTCTGGGGCCAACGTCCTGACTTTC.